The count of the clone carrying this TCR beta chain is one. The sample is drawn from a study of blood T cell repertoires in COVID-19. Study details: Samples taken during acute and convalescent COVID-19 were collected in the United States, Italy and Spain. The cDNA or gDNA used as material had been derived from T cells, B-cell-depleted T cells, or PBMCs.

Original processing methods: Reference gene primer amplification yielded estimated nucleated cell counts. Produced via immunoSEQ multiplex PCR; TCRdb's table is partial and in-frame only. The D gene and trimming were derived from the DNA, and the V and J assignments and clone size from that table. The sample lists 85,000 to 110,000 clones, around nine tenths seen once, with about 3.2% in the top ten. The TCR originated in a human donor in a cohort sampled during active COVID-19. The sequenced sample consisted of peripheral blood.

CDR3 loop: CASFGQGSGVPGELFF. For the CDR3, the DNA is TGTGCCAGCTTTGGACAGGGCTCGGGAGTTCCCGGGGAGCTGTTTTTT. This chain links TRBV27 with TRBJ2-2, with 8 bases fitting TRBD1. The CDR3 is made up of 16 amino acids. V lost 8 bases, J lost 6 bases, and 14 bases stayed unmatched. The V gene's germline CDR1 is MNHEY and CDR2 SMNVEV (reference sequence).